Below, one TCR beta chain is given with its context. Different DNA sequences within this sample yield the same CDR3. The germline V gene encodes CDR1 SGHRS and CDR2 YFSETQ. The length of the CDR3 is 14 residues. V was pared by 3 bases and J by 5 bases, with 14 bases between. Healthy and HIV-negative, the adult donors had no recent acute infections or vaccinations. The CD4+ fraction was divided into a CD45RA+ naive subset and a CD45RA-negative memory subset. TCRdb keeps only in-frame clones here, not all; method: immunoSEQ multiplex PCR. Among under 600,000 clones listed, approximately 97% were seen once. The data stem from a study of shared clonotypes between healthy human individuals.

The source material was naive CD4+ T cells sorted from blood. The subset: CD45RA+ positively selected. This TCR came from a woman aged 25-40 years in good health. The rearrangement uses TRBV5-1 and TRBJ1-1; a weak D match, TRBD1 (5 bases). The CDR3 reads CASSSQQGATEAFF. The CDR3 coding sequence is TGCGCCAGCAGCTCCCAACAAGGGGCGACTGAAGCTTTCTTT.